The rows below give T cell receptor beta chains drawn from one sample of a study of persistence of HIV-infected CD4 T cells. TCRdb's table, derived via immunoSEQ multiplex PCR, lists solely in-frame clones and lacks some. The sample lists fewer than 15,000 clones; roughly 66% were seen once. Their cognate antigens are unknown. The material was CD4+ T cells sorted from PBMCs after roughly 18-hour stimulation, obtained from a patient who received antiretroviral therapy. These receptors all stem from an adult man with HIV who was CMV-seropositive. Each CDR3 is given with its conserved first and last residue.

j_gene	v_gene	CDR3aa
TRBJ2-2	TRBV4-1	CASSQVTGGKKETGELFF
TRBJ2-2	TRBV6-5	CASRVTGGTGELFF
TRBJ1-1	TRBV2	CASSEVRAWNTEAFF
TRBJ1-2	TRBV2	CASSEARGLGGYTF
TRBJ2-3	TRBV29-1	CSVAGTPSTDTQYF
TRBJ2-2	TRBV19	CASSPGLASYPGELFF
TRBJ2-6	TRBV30	CAWTRLLGFGVGGANVLTF
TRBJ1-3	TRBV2	CASRRGVRGNTIYF
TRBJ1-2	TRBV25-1	CASSPRTVGGYTF
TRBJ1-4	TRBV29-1	CSGGQFNEKLFF
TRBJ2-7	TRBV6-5	CASSSSSGEQYF
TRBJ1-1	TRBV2	CASTVPQGRTEAFF
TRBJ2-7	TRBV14	CASSLGLAGSYEQYF
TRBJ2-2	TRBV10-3	CAIRGIRANTGELFF
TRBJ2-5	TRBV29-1	CSVRDRGRIETQYF
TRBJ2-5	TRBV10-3	CAIRGGGQQETQYF
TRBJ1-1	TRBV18	CASSPPDRGPEAFF
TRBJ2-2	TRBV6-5	CASSYGQANTGELFF
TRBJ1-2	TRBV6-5	CASSYSRSLTGPGYTF
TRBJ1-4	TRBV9	CASSVGSDPREKLFF
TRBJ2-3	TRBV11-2	CASSRSDWKDTQYF
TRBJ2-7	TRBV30	CAWRTVYEQYF
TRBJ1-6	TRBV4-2	CASSHSRGRNRANSPLHF
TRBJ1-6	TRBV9	CASSVAQGNSPLHF
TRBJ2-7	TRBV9	CASSVGAGRDWSEQYF
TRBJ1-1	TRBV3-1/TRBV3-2	CASSQRDREGTEAFF
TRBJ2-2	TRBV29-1	CSVEDSRGHGTGELFF
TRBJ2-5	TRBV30	CAWSVQSTSATQYF
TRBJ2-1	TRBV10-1	CASSASGLAFNEQFF
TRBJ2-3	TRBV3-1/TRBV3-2	CASSQPEGVYTDTQYF
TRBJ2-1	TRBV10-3	CAISPPPPTGEQFF
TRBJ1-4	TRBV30	CAWSVAGGNEKLFF
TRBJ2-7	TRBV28	CASSLGRGPYEQYF
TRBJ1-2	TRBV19	CASSIDHSTGRTYGYTF
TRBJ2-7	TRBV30	CAWSVVGGGYEQYF
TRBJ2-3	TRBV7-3	CASSPGTGWRDTQYF
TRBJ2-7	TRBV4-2	CASSQAPQDYEQYF
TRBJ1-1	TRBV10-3	CAIRAGENTEAFF
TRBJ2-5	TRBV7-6	CASSLALTGGRETQYF
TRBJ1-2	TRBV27	CASRSDRGQVGYTF
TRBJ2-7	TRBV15	CATSRDQFGGADF
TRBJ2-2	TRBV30	CAWSVYTGELFF
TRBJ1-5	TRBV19	CASSMGMRYNQPQHF
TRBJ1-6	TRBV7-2	CASSVDGYNSPLHF
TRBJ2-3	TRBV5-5	CASSQLGHRTDTQYF
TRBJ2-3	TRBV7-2	CASSSSSGRALDTQYF
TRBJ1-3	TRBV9	CASSTHPGQGAGNTIYF
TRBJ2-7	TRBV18	CASSPLREGHEQYF
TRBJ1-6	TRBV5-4	CASSLFGVYSPLHF
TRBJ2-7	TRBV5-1	CASSSISGTSGSYF
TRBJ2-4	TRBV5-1	CASSRGVGTGGLAKNIQYF
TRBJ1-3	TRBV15	CATSRVGGSSGNTIYF
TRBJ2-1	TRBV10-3	CAISDGSNEQFF